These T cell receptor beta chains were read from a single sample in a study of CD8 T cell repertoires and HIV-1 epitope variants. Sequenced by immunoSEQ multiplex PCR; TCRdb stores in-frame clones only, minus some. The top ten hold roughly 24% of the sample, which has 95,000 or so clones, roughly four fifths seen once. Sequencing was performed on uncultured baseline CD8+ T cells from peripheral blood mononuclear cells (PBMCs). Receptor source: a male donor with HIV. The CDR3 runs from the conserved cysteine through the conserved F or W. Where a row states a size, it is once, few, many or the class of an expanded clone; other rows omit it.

CDR3 protein: CASSSSANTGELFF
clone size: once
V gene: TRBV27
J gene: TRBJ2-2

CDR3 protein: CASSARTGSGNTIYF
clone size: -
V gene: TRBV9
J gene: TRBJ1-3

CDR3 protein: CASSLGLGFGELFF
clone size: -
V gene: TRBV13
J gene: TRBJ2-2

CDR3 protein: CASSPGLAGDGTQYF
clone size: many
V gene: TRBV9
J gene: TRBJ2-5

CDR3 protein: CASSLAGGSYNSPLHF
clone size: -
V gene: TRBV7-3
J gene: TRBJ1-6

CDR3 protein: CASSNDWSSGNTIYF
clone size: -
V gene: TRBV19
J gene: TRBJ1-3

CDR3 protein: CASSFSGSSYEQYF
clone size: few
V gene: TRBV11-2
J gene: TRBJ2-7

CDR3 protein: CASSVTGMANYEQYF
clone size: -
V gene: TRBV19
J gene: TRBJ2-7

CDR3 protein: CASTPGHLEQFF
clone size: -
V gene: TRBV19
J gene: TRBJ2-1

CDR3 protein: CASSSGTGGIPQYF
clone size: -
V gene: TRBV9
J gene: TRBJ2-3

CDR3 protein: CASRWILQEGTEAFF
clone size: -
V gene: TRBV7-8
J gene: TRBJ1-1

CDR3 protein: CASSQGDSEKLFF
clone size: -
V gene: TRBV4-3
J gene: TRBJ1-4

CDR3 protein: CASSLTLQGGETQYF
clone size: few
V gene: TRBV14
J gene: TRBJ2-5

CDR3 protein: CASRPAGSYNEQFF
clone size: -
V gene: TRBV7-2
J gene: TRBJ2-1

CDR3 protein: CASSTLRQAQETQYF
clone size: -
V gene: TRBV19
J gene: TRBJ2-5

CDR3 protein: CASSPPHSGAVGEQYF
clone size: -
V gene: TRBV9
J gene: TRBJ2-7

CDR3 protein: CASSFSSDRTDTQYF
clone size: -
V gene: TRBV6-5
J gene: TRBJ2-3

CDR3 protein: CASSSTDSLLGGYTF
clone size: once
V gene: TRBV28
J gene: TRBJ1-2

CDR3 protein: CASSLDGTVSYEQYF
clone size: once
V gene: TRBV5-1
J gene: TRBJ2-7

CDR3 protein: CASSIRAGDQPQHF
clone size: -
V gene: TRBV19
J gene: TRBJ1-5

CDR3 protein: CASSEAGRGSYQPQHF
clone size: few
V gene: TRBV2
J gene: TRBJ1-5

CDR3 protein: CASSFRGATEAFF
clone size: -
V gene: TRBV27
J gene: TRBJ1-1